A selection of T cell receptor beta chains follows, all from one sample in a study of T-cell memory formation after mild COVID-19. TCRdb itself ran the 5' RACE reads through MiXCR, one entry per CDR3 protein. Among 200,000 to 300,000 distinct CDR3 sequences, 15% were seen once, and the ten largest hold 2.1%. What was sequenced was PBMCs or a T cell subset sorted from them (not recorded which). These receptors all stem from an adult woman who had mild COVID-19 (a few samples of this study predate the infection). Cell type and time point are not known. CDR3s include the opening cysteine and the closing phenylalanine or tryptophan. The order of the fields is J gene, V gene, CDR3 protein.

TRBJ2-5 TRBV7-7 CASSFGRGETQYF
TRBJ2-1 TRBV30 CAWNELAGHEQFF
TRBJ2-7 TRBV27 CASSLSWQMSYEQYF
TRBJ2-1 TRBV5-5 CASSSNEQFF
TRBJ2-3 TRBV28 CASSLSTGPVDTQYF
TRBJ1-5 TRBV12-3/TRBV12-4 CASSQQGAANQPQHF
TRBJ1-1 TRBV12-3/TRBV12-4 CASSLGGRQLKKAFF
TRBJ2-3 TRBV2 CASSEPLAGADTQYF
TRBJ1-1 TRBV10-3 CAISEAQGPADTEAFF
TRBJ2-1 TRBV7-2 CASSLEHGPYNEQFF
TRBJ1-2 TRBV19 CASSPDSSFYGYTF
TRBJ1-1 TRBV11-3 CASSSGQGRGNTEAFF
TRBJ2-1 TRBV12-5 CASGLEGAQDNEQFF
TRBJ2-2 TRBV29-1 CSVPLKNTGELFF
TRBJ1-3 TRBV6-6 CASSYSKGQGAAGNTIYF
TRBJ1-1 TRBV7-9 CASSPTGKNTEAFF
TRBJ2-2 TRBV5-1 CASSLAGGSGELFF
TRBJ1-2 TRBV12-3/TRBV12-4 CASRLTGIPTNYGYTF
TRBJ1-5 TRBV20-1 CSARDGTPRGQPQHF
TRBJ1-1 TRBV5-5 CASIPSPVRNTEAFF
TRBJ2-1 TRBV20-1 CSGNSGTSGYNEQFF
TRBJ1-1 TRBV5-5 CASSPGGRHMNTEAFF
TRBJ1-2 TRBV7-3 CASSPQPLKEGYTF
TRBJ2-1 TRBV25-1 CASSDRTSGYNEQFF
TRBJ2-3 TRBV5-1 CASSLDRGAADTQYF
TRBJ2-3 TRBV5-8 CASTRAGGYDTQYF
TRBJ1-2 TRBV5-1 CASSLATATGGYTF
TRBJ2-7 TRBV12-3/TRBV12-4 CASRVRGISEQYF
TRBJ1-1 TRBV7-9 CASSLGGRMDEAFF
TRBJ2-3 TRBV18 CASSPRGTSGRNTQYF
TRBJ1-5 TRBV20-1 CSALRDVHRPQHF
TRBJ2-5 TRBV9 CASSVGPRETQYF
TRBJ1-2 TRBV20-1 CSAADSNYGYTF
TRBJ1-2 TRBV6-6 CASSWEQGFYGYTF
TRBJ1-3 TRBV4-1 CASSQGTVGLRSGNTIYF
TRBJ2-1 TRBV19 CASSIDGIAGGSRNEQFF
TRBJ1-2 TRBV6-1 CASIGPGRGGNGYTF
TRBJ2-5 TRBV19 CASSKPGYQETQYF
TRBJ2-3 TRBV4-2 CASSQYTSGGASDTQYF
TRBJ2-3 TRBV12-3/TRBV12-4 CASTRTVDTQYF
TRBJ2-3 TRBV20-1 CSARAGQGTDTQYF
TRBJ2-7 TRBV6-6 CASSRPGQGTDYEQYF
TRBJ2-3 TRBV25-1 CASSEGGGKVTQYF
TRBJ1-2 TRBV7-9 CASSQDRGLVYGYTF
TRBJ2-3 TRBV7-2 CASSYGPEDTQYF
TRBJ1-1 TRBV29-1 CSVLDQGGNTEAFF
TRBJ2-7 TRBV20-1 CSAWGQGSSEQYF
TRBJ2-2 TRBV12-3/TRBV12-4 CASSTPGVPGELFF
TRBJ2-3 TRBV12-3/TRBV12-4 CASSAGPSSTDTQYF
TRBJ1-1 TRBV18 CASSPSPRSPEAFF
TRBJ2-5 TRBV5-1 CASSSGTYQETQYF
TRBJ1-2 TRBV7-9 CASSLVVRGGGYTF
TRBJ2-6 TRBV7-3 CASSSDRGAGANVLTF
TRBJ2-3 TRBV7-9 CASRPGTSGRDTQYF
TRBJ2-7 TRBV20-1 CSARRRRFTNEQYF
TRBJ2-5 TRBV20-1 CSARQREGAPLKETQYF
TRBJ2-2 TRBV20-1 CSARVGAGNTGELFF
TRBJ1-3 TRBV7-8 CASRTGGAGNTIYF
TRBJ2-5 TRBV4-1 CASSQVFGGLGGVQETQYF
TRBJ2-2 TRBV7-8 CASSPGVNTGELFF